This TCR beta chain was identified during a study of identical twins. Findings and caveats of the study: Out-of-frame beta chain sequences displayed weaker excess sharing between twins. Cord blood beta clonotypes that were abundant carried fewer insertions, and memory repertoires showed no such trend. One should note that invariant MAIT and iNKT cells could partly confound zero-insertion analyses.

A universal primer binding site was introduced by template switching. The final cDNA contained unique molecular identifiers. MiXCR, run by TCRdb on the 5' RACE reads, gives a single entry per CDR3 protein. The data show approximately 890,000 distinct CDR3 sequences, 9% to 15% seen once. This clonotype was found a few times. The antigen is unknown. In addition, the sample was reused for a study of yellow fever vaccine responses in identical twins.

Sequencing used PBMCs. The clonotype originates from a woman aged 18 to 35 in good health.

The CDR3 region has the DNA TGCAGTGCTAGAGGCCTCCGGCTGACTGAGACTAGCGGGAGGGGAGATACGCAGTATTTT. This translates into CSARGLRLTETSGRGDTQYF. The chain links TRBV20-1 to TRBJ2-3; TRBD2 matches 14 bases. CDR1 and CDR2 (germline): DFQATT, SNEGSKA (reference sequence). This CDR3 has 20 amino acids. V lost 1 base and J lost 5; bases outside the gene matches: 17.